This T cell receptor beta chain was sequenced during a study of CD8+CD57+ T cells in acquired aplastic anemia. The overall study: Read counts for CD4+ cells (from healthy donors) averaged about 10.8 million. Overall study results and limits: Between patients and controls, about 30 CD8+ CDR3 sequences were found in common.

Template material for TCR beta VDJ and CDR3 profiling consisted of genomic DNA. MiXCR, run by TCRdb on the reads, gives a single entry per CDR3 protein. The sample lists a few hundred thousand distinct CDR3 sequences, 30% to 40% occurring once. The V and J ends lost 4 bases and 6 bases, in that order; junction bases with no gene match: 8. The CDR3 has 15 residues. Per germline, CDR1 LGHDT and CDR2 YNNKEL (reference sequence). The count of this clonotype is one. Its specificity is unknown. The chain recombines TRBV3-1 with TRBJ2-3, with 9 bases matching TRBD2. Input material: sorted CD4+, CD8+, or CD8+CD57+ T cells (not recorded which) from PBMCs. This TCR came from a human donor in good health, serving as a control. The CDR3, as DNA: TGTGCCAGCAGCCCACGCGGGGGGGCGGACGATACGCAGTATTTT. Protein: CASSPRGGADDTQYF.